One and the same sample provided the 3 T cell receptor beta chains below, sequenced in a study of blood T cell repertoires in COVID-19. The protocol was immunoSEQ multiplex PCR, while the TCRdb copy is restricted to in-frame clones and leaves out a portion. The data hold tens of thousands of clones, with about four fifths observed a single time. The sequencing sample was made of peripheral blood. The source is a woman older than 75 with active or convalescent COVID-19.

The rearrangement links TRBV2 to TRBJ2-4; 10 nucleotides match TRBD1. Germline-derived CDR1 and CDR2 are SNHLY and FYNNEI. The V segment lost 6 bases and the J segment 3 bases; nucleotides outside the gene matches: 8. This CDR3 is 16 amino acids long. The CDR3 loop is CASSAGGTGVKNIQYF. The CDR3 DNA reads as TGTGCCAGCAGCGCCGGCGGGACAGGGGTCAAAAACATTCAGTACTTC.

This clone was counted ten times or more. CDR3 nucleotide sequence: TGTGCCAGCAGTCGCCTCGGCACCGGGGAGCTGTTTTTT. Amino acid sequence: CASSRLGTGELFF. The rearrangement joins TRBV6-2 or TRBV6-3 to TRBJ2-2; D ambiguous. With 5 bases removed from V and 4 bases from J, the gap between germline ends came to 8 bases. This CDR3 has 13 amino acids. Germline V gene data show CDR1 as MNHEY and CDR2 as SVGEGT.

This sequence joins TRBV13 and TRBJ1-1; D gene ambiguous. The V gene's germline CDR1 is PRHDT and CDR2 FYEKMQ (reference sequence). V gave up 0 bases and J gave up 1 base, with 12 bases separating them. This CDR3 has 16 amino acids. The CDR3 coding sequence is TGTGCCAGCAGCTTAGGGTCTGTGGCAGGGAACACTGAAGCTTTCTTT. Its protein is CASSLGSVAGNTEAFF.